This TCR beta chain emerged from a study of blood T cells in healthy people across ages. Details on this clonotype: Its specificity is unknown.

Per the germline V gene, CDR1 is SGHTS and CDR2 is YDEGEE. The CDR3 is 15 amino acids. Deletions cut 0 bases from V and 7 bases from J, with 13 bases between. A second PCR, run for about 7 to 11 cycles, used a sample-barcoded 5' primer plus a J-beta primer mix. TCRdb analysed the 5' RACE reads with MiXCR anew, one entry per CDR3 protein. The table lists over 500,000 distinct CDR3 sequences, about 29% of them singletons. Notes on the study in general: Estimates drawn from one million T cells were deemed to understate diversity. Percentage of naive T cells showed a strong correlation with TCR beta diversity. Higher diversity and more naive CD4+ cells were features of long-lived donors, compared to aged donors.

The data were also submitted as part of a second study, on T cells of mothers and their children.

This TCR was recovered from a boy between 2 and 10 years old in good health. V usage is TRBV5-8 and J usage is TRBJ1-4; a possible D gene is TRBD1 (6 bases). Sequenced input: blood. The CDR3 spells CASSLGTASTEKLFF. CDR3 DNA sequence: TGTGCCAGCAGCTTGGGGACAGCGTCTACTGAAAAACTGTTTTTT.